This T cell receptor beta chain stems from a study of blood T cell repertoires in COVID-19. Study-wide background: Donors in the United States, Italy and Spain gave samples during acute or convalescent COVID-19.

Trimming took 5 bases from V and 4 from J; bases not matched to a gene: 10. The germline V gene has CDR1 SGDLS and CDR2 YYNGEE. The CDR3 covers 15 residues. Measured with immunoSEQ multiplex PCR; TCRdb has only the in-frame clones, and not every one. The sample lists about 160,000 clones; approximately 88% were seen once. The TCR was taken from a woman aged 55 to 70 who had recovered from COVID-19. The chain combines TRBV9 with TRBJ2-5; 8 bases line up with TRBD2. The sample comprised peripheral blood. The CDR3 DNA follows: TGTGCCAGCAGTATGGGCGGGGGGCCTGGAGAGACCCAGTACTTC. This codes for CASSMGGGPGETQYF.